The TCR beta chain described here comes from a study of post-analysis software for immune sequencing data. Study information: Patients had relapsing-remitting, secondary progressive or progressive-relapsing multiple sclerosis; some lacked subtype. Whole-study results and caveats: When patients were compared with controls, 4 or 5 TRBV segments were more frequent, TRBV5-6, TRBV5-1 and TRBV20-1 among them. Same-batch preparations were strongly co-clustered by F measure.

cDNA libraries for TCR beta contained unique molecular identifiers. Once about 0.95 to 10 million T cells were used, 400,000 to 550,000 cDNA molecules resulted. TCRdb processed the PCR reads anew with MiXCR; each CDR3 protein has one entry. This sample has 750,000 to 950,000 distinct CDR3 sequences, with 35% to 55% found just once. Regarding this clonotype: Its target is unknown.

Germline V gene lookup returns CDR1 SGHTA and CDR2 FQGNSA. CDR3 length equals 14 residues. The TCR comes from a girl aged 10 to 17 with multiple sclerosis. The sample consisted of blood. V gene TRBV7-2 combines with J gene TRBJ2-5; D not resolved. The DNA end is more similar to TRBJ2-7, so the J call may be wrong. The CDR3 is CASSLGARFYEQYF. The CDR3 DNA is TGTGCCAGCAGCTTAGGGGCTCGTTTCTACGAGCAGTACTTC.